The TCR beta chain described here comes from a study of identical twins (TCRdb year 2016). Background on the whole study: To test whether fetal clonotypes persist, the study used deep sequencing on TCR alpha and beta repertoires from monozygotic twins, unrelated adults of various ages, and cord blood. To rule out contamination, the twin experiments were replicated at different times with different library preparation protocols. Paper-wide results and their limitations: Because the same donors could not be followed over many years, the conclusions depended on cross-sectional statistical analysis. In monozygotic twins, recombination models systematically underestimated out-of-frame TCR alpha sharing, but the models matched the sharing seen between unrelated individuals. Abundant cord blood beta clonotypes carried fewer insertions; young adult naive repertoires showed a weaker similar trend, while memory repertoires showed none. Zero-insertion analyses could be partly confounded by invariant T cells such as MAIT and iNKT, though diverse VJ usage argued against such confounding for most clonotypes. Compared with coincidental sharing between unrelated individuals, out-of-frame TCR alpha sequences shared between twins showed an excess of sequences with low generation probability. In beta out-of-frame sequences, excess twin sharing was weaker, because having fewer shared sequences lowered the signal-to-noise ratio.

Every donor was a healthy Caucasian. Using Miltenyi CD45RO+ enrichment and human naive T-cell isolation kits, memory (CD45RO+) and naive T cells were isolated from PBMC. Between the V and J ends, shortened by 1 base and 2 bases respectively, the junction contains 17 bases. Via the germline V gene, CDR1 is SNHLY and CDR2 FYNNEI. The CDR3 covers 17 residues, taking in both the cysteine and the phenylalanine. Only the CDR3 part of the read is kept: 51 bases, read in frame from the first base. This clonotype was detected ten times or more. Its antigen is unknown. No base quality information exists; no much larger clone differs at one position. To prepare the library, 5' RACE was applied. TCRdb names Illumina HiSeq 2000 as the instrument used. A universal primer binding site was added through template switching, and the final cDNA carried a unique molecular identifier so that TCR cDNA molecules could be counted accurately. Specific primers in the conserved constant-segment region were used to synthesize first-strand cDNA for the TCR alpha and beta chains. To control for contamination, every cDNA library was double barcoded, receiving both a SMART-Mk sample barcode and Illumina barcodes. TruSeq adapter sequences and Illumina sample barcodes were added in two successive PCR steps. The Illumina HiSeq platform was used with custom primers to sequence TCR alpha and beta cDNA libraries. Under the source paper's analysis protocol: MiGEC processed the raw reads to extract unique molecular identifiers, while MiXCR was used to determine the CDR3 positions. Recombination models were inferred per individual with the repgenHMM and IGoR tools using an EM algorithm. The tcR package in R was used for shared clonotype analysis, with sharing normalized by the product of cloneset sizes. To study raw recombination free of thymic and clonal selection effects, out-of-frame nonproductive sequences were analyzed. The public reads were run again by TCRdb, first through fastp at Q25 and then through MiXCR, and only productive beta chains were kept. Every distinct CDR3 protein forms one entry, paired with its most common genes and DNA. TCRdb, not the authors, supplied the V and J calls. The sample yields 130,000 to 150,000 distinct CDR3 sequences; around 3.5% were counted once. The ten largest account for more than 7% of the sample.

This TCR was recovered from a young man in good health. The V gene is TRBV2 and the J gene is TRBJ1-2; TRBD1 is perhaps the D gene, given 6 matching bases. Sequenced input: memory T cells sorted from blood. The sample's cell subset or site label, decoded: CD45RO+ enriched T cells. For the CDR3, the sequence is CASSEGPGRQVNYGYTF. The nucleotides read TGTGCCAGCAGTGAAGGACCAGGGAGACAGGTCAACTATGGCTACACCTTC.